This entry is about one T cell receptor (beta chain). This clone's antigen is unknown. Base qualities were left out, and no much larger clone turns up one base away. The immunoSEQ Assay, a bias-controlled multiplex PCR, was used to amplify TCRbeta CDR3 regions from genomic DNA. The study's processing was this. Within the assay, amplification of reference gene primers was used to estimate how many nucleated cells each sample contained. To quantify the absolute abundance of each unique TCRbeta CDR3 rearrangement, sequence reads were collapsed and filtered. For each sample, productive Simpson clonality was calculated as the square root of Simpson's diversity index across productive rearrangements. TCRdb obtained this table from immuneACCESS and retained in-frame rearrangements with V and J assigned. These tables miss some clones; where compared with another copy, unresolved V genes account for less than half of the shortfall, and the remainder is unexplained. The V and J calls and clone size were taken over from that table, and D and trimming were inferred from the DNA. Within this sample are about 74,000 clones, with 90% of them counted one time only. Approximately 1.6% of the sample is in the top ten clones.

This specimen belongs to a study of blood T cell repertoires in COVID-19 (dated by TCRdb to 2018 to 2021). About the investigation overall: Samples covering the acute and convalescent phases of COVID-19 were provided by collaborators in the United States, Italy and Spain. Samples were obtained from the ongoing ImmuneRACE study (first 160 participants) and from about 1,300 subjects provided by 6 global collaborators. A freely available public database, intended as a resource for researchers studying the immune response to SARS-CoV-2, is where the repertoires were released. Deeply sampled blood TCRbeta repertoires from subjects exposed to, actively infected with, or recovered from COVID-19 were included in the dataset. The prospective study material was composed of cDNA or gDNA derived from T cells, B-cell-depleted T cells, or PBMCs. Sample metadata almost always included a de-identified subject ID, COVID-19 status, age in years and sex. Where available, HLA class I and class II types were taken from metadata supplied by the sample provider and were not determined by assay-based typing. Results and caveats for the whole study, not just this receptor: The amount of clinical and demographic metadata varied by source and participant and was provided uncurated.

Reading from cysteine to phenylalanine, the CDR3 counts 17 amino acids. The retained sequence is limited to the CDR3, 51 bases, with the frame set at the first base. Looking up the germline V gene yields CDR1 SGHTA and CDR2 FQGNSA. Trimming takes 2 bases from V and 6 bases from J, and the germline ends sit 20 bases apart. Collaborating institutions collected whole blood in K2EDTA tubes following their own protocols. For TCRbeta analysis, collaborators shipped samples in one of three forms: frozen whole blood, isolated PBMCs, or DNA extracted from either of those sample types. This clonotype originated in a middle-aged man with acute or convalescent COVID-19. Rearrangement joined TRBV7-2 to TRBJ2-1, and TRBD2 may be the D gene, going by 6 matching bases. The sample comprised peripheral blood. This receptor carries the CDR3 CASSLNSGGEHGNEQFF. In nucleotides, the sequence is TGTGCCAGCAGCTTAAATTCTGGCGGGGAGCACGGCAATGAGCAGTTCTTC.